One T cell receptor beta chain is described in this entry. This specimen belongs to a study of blood T cell repertoires in COVID-19. Study context: Acute and convalescent COVID-19 samples came from the United States, Italy and Spain. From T cells, B-cell-depleted T cells, or PBMCs came the material, which was cDNA or gDNA.

Original analysis: Scientists estimated how many nucleated cells there were by amplifying reference gene primers. TCRdb's table, derived via immunoSEQ multiplex PCR, lists solely in-frame clones and lacks some. The DNA gave D and trimming, while V, J and clone size come from that table. The sample contains 200,000 or so clones, around 84% of which appear only once. Sequenced: peripheral blood. This receptor was identified in a woman aged 60-75 years who had recovered from COVID-19.

The CDR3 loop reads CASSTQGTGYTF. The DNA for the CDR3 is TGTGCCAGCAGTACTCAGGGGACTGGCTACACCTTC. The chain combines TRBV9 with TRBJ1-2; possibly TRBD1 for D (6 bases). CDR1 is SGDLS, CDR2 YYNGEE, per germline. Trimming pared 5 bases from V and 7 bases from J, leaving 12 bases between. The length of the CDR3 is 12 residues. Combining the CDR3 with reference TRBV9 and TRBJ1-2 gives the whole variable domain DSGVTQTPKHLITATGQRVTLRCSPRSGDLSVYWYQQSLDQGLQFLIQYYNGEERAKGNILERFSAQQFPDLHSELNLSSLELGDSALYFCASSTQGTGYTFGSGTRLTVV.